This passage covers 3 T cell receptor beta chains from one sample sequenced in a study of T cells in tuberculosis. Only in-frame clones appear in the TCRdb table, and some are missing; sequencing was by immunoSEQ multiplex PCR. The repertoire holds under 40,000 clones, 86% seen once, with about 5% in the top ten. Time point reported: new active TB diagnosis, blood taken before or within 7 days of starting treatment. This specimen was PBMCs, taken at tuberculosis diagnosis. The receptor set was obtained from an adult with tuberculosis.

The chain is built from TRBV6-6 and TRBJ2-7; 8 positions agree with TRBD1. The V segment lost 7 bases and the J segment 5 bases; nucleotides outside the gene matches: 7. Germline CDR1 reads MNHNY; CDR2 reads SVGAGI (reference sequence). This CDR3 has 13 residues. This CDR3 is CASTGQGAHEQYF. DNA of the CDR3: TGTGCCAGCACGGGCCAGGGGGCCCACGAGCAGTACTTC.

The V and J genes are TRBV9 and TRBJ1-3, with D unresolved. Germline values: CDR1 SGDLS, CDR2 YYNGEE. The germline V and J ends were trimmed by 0 bases and 8 bases, with 15 bases remaining between them. This CDR3 region has 15 residues. The CDR3 DNA is TGTGCCAGCAGCGTAGACGCCCTCGGGGATCACACCATATATTTT. Protein: CASSVDALGDHTIYF.

The genes are TRBV25-1 and TRBJ2-7; D call uncertain. The V gene lost 3 bases and the J gene lost 2 bases, with 5 bases spanning the gap. CDR3 size: 12 residues. Germline V gene data show CDR1 as MGHDK and CDR2 as SYGVNS. As DNA, the CDR3 is TGTGCCAGCAGTGATCCAGCCTACGAGCAGTACTTC. Protein sequence: CASSDPAYEQYF.